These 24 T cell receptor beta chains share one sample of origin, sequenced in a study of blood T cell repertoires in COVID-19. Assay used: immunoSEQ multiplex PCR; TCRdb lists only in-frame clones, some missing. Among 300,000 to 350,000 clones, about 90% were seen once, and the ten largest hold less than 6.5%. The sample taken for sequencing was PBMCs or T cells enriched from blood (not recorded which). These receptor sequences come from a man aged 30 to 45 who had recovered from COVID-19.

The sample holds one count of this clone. CDR3 amino acids: CASSLVEVKNIQYF. The CDR3 DNA reads as TGTGCCAGCAGCTTGGTCGAGGTCAAAAACATTCAGTACTTC. J is TRBJ2-4 and V is TRBV5-6; D remains unclear. V gave up 0 bases and J gave up 3 bases, with 7 bases separating them. CDR3 size: 14 residues. The germline CDR1 and CDR2 sequences are SGHDT and YYEEEE.

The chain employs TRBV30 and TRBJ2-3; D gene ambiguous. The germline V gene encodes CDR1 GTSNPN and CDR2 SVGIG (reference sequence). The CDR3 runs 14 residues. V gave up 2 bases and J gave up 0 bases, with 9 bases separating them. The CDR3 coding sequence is TGTGCCTGGAGTTGGGCCTATAGCACAGATACGCAGTATTTT. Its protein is CAWSWAYSTDTQYF. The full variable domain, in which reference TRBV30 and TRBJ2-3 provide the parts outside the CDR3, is SQTIHQWPATLVQPVGSPLSLECTVEGTSNPNLYWYRQAAGRGLQLLFYSVGIGQISSEVPQNLSASRPQDRQFILSSKKLLLSDSGFYLCAWSWAYSTDTQYFGPGTRLTVL.

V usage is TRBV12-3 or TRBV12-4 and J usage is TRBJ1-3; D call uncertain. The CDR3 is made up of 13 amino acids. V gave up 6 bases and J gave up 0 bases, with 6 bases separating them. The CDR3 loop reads CASRQSSGNTIYF. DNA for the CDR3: TGTGCCAGCAGACAGAGCTCTGGAAACACCATATATTTT.

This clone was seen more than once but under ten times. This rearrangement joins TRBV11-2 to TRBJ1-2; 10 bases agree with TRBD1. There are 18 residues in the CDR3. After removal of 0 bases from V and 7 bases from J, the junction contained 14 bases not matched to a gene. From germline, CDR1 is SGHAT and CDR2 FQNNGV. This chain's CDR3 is CASSLDLGTGVSFSGYTF. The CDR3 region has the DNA TGTGCCAGCAGCTTAGATCTTGGGACAGGGGTCTCGTTCAGTGGCTACACCTTC.

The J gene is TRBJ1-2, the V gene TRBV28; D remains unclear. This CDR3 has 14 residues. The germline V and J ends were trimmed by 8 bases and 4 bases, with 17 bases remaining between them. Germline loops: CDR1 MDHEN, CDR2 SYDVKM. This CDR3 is CASLPGSLAYGYTF. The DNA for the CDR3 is TGTGCCAGCCTCCCGGGGAGCTTGGCCTATGGCTACACCTTC.

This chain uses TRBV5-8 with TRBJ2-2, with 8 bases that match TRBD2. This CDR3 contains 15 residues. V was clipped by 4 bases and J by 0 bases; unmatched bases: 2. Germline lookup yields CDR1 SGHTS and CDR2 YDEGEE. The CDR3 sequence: CASSKGLANTGELFF. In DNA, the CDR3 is TGTGCCAGCAGCAAGGGACTAGCGAACACCGGGGAGCTGTTTTTT.

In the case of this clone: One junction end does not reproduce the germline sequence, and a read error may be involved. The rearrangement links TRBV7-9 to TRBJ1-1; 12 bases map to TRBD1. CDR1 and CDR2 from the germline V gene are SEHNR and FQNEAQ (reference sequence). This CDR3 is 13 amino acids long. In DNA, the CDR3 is TGTGCCAGCAGCTACCCCGGGACAGGGGGCTCGGAGTTT. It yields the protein CASSYPGTGGSEF.

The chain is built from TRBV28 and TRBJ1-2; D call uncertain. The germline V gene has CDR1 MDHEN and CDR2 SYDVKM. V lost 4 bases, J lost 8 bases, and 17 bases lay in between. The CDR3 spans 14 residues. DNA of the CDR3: TGTGCCAGCAGTTCGGAGGTTTCGATCTTCGGCTACACCTTC. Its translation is CASSSEVSIFGYTF.

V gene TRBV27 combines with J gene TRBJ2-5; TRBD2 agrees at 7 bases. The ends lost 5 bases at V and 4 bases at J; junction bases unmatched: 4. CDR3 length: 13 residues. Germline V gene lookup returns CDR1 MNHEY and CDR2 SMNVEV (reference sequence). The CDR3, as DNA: TGTGCCAGCAGTCGTGGGAGGGGAGAGACCCAGTACTTC. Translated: CASSRGRGETQYF.

CDR3 coding DNA: TGTGCCAGCTCACCCTCAGGGGGCTACGACGAGCAGTACTTC. Translating gives CASSPSGGYDEQYF. The rearrangement joins TRBV18 to TRBJ2-7; 8 bases line up with TRBD1. The CDR3 spans 14 residues. CDR1 is KGHSH and CDR2 is LQKENI in the germline V gene. With V trimmed by 3 bases and J by 5 bases, 6 bases remained unmatched.

The CDR3 loop reads CATSRDGQGSDTQYF. In DNA form, the CDR3 reads TGTGCCACCAGCAGAGATGGGCAGGGGAGTGATACGCAGTATTTT. The V gene is TRBV15, the J gene TRBJ2-3; perhaps TRBD1 as D (6 bases). The V end lost 0 bases, the J end lost 6 bases, and 13 bases lay between the germline ends. The germline CDR1 and CDR2 sequences are LNHNV and YYDKDF (reference sequence). The CDR3 covers 15 residues.

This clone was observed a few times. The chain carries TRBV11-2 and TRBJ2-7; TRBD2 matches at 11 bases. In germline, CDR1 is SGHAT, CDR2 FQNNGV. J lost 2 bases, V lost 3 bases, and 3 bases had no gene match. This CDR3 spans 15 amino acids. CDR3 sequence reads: CASSLRLAGPYEQYF. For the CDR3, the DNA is TGTGCCAGCAGCTTGAGACTAGCGGGGCCCTACGAGCAGTACTTC.

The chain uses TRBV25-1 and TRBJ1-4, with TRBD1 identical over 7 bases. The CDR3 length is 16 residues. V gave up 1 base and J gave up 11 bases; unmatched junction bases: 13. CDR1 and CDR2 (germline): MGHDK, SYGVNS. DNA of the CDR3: TGTGCCAGCAGTGAATTGACAGGGCTCCCTTCTGGGAAACTGTTTTTT. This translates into CASSELTGLPSGKLFF.

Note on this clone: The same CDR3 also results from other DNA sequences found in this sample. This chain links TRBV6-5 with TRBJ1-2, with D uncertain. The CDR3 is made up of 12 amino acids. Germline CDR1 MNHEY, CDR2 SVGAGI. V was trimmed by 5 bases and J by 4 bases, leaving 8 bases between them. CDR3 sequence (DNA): TGTGCCAGCAGTCCCGACACCTATGGCTACACCTTC. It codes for CASSPDTYGYTF.

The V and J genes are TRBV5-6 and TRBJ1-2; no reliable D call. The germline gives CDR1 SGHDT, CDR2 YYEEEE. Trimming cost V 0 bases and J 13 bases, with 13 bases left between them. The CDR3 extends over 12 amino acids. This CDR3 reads CASSLVQREVTF. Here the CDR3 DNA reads TGTGCCAGCAGCTTGGTACAAAGGGAGGTCACCTTC.

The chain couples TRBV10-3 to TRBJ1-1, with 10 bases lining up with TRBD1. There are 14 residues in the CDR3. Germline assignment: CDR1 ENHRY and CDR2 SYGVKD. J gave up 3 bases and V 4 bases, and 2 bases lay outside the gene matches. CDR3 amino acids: CAISAGTGDTEAFF. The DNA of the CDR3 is TGTGCCATCAGTGCCGGGACAGGGGACACTGAAGCTTTCTTT.

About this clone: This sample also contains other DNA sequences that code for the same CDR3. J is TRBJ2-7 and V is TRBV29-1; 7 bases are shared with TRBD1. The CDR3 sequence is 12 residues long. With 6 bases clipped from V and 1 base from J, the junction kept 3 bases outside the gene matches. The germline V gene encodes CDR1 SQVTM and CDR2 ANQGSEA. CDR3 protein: CSVEGQSYEQYF. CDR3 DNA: TGCAGCGTCGAGGGACAGTCCTACGAGCAGTACTTC.

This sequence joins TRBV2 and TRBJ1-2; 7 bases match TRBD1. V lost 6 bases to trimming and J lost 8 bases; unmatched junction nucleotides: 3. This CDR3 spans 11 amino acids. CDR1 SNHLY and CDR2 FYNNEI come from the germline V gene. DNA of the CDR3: TGTGCCAGCAGCAGGGGGGACGGCTACACCTTC. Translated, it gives CASSRGDGYTF.

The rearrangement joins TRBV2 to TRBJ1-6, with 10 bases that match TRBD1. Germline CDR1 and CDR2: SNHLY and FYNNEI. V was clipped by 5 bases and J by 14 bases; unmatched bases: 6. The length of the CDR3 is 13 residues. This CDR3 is CASSNGQGVTLHF. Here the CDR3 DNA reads TGTGCCAGCAGTAACGGACAGGGGGTAACCCTCCACTTT.

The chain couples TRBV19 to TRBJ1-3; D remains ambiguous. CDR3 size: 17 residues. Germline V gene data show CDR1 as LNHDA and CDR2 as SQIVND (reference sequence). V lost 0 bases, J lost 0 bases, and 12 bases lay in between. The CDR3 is CASSIDWATSSGNTIYF. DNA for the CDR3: TGTGCCAGTAGTATAGATTGGGCCACGAGCTCTGGAAACACCATATATTTT.

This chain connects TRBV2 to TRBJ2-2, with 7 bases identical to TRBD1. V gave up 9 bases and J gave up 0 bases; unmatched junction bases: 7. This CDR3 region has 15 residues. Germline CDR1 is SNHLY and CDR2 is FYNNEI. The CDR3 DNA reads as TGTGCCAGACCAAGACAGGGCCCGAACACCGGGGAGCTGTTTTTT. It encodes CARPRQGPNTGELFF. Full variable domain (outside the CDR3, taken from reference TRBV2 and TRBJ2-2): EPEVTQTPSHQVTQMGQEVILRCVPISNHLYFYWYRQILGQKVEFLVSFYNNEISEKSEIFDDQFSVERPDGSNFTLKIRSTKLEDSAMYFCARPRQGPNTGELFFGEGSRLTVL.

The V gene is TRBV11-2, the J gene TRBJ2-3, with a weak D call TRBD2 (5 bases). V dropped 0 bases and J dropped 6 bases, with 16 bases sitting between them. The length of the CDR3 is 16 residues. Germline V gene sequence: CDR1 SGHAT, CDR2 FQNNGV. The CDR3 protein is CASSLDRASLSDTQYF. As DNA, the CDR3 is TGTGCCAGCAGCTTAGATCGGGCTAGCTTATCCGATACGCAGTATTTT.

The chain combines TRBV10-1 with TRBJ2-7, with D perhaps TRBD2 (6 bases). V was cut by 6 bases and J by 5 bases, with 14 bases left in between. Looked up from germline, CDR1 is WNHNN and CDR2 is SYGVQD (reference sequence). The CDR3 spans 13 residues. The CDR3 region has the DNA TGCGCCAGCAGCTACGGGACTTTCGACGAGCAGTACTTC. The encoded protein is CASSYGTFDEQYF.

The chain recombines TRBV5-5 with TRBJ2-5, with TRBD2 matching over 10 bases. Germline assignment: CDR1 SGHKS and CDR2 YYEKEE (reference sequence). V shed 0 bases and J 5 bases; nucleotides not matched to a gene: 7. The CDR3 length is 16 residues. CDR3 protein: CASSLAKAGGQETQYF. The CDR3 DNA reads TGTGCCAGCAGCTTGGCAAAAGCGGGGGGGCAGGAGACCCAGTACTTC.